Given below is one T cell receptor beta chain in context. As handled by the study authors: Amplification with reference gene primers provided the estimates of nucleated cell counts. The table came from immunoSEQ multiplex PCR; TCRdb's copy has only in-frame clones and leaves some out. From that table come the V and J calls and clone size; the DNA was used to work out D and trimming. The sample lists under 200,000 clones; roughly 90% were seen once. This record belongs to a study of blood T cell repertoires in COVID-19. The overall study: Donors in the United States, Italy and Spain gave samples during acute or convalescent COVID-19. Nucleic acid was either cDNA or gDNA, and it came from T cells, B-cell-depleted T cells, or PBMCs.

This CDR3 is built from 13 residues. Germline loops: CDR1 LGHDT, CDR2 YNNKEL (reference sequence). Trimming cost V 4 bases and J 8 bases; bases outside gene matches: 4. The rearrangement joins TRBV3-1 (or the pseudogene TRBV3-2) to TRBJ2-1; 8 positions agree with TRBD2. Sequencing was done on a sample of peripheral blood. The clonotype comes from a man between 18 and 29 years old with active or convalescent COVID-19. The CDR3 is CASSLSGGHEQFF. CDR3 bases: TGTGCCAGCAGCCTCTCGGGGGGGCATGAGCAGTTCTTC.